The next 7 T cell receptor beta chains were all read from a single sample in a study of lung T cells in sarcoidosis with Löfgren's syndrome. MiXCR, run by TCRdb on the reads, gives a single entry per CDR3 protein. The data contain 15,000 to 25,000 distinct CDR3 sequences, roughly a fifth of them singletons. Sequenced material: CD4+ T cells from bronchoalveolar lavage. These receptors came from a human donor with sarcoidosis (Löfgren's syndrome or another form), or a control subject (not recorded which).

The CDR3 is CASSLGTGGNEQFF. CDR3 DNA: TGCGCCAGCAGCTTGGGTACCGGGGGCAATGAGCAGTTCTTC. This chain links TRBV5-1 with TRBJ2-1; tentatively, D is TRBD2 (6 bases). Germline V gives CDR1 SGHRS, CDR2 YFSETQ. The CDR3 is made up of 14 amino acids. Deletions cut 0 bases from V and 6 bases from J, with 10 bases between.

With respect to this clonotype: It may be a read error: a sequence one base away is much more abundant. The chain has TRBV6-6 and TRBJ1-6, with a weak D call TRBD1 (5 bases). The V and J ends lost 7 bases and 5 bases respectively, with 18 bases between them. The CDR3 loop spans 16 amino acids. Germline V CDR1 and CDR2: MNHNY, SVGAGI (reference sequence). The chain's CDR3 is CASNFRTLGDNSPLHF. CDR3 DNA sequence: TGTGCCAGCAATTTCCGGACGCTAGGGGATAATTCACCCCTCCACTTT.

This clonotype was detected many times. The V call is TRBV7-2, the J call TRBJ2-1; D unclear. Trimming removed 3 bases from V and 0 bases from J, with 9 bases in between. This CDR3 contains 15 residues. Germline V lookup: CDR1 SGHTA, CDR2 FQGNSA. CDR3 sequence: CASSFLLNSYNEQFF. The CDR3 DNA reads TGTGCCAGCAGCTTCCTTTTAAACTCCTACAATGAGCAGTTCTTC.

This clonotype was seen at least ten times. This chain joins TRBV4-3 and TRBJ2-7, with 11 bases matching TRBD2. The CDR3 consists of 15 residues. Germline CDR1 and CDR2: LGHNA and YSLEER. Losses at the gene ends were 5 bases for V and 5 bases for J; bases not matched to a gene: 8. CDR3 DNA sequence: TGCGCCAGCAGCTACCAACTAGCGGGAGCCAACGAGCAGTACTTC. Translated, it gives CASSYQLAGANEQYF.

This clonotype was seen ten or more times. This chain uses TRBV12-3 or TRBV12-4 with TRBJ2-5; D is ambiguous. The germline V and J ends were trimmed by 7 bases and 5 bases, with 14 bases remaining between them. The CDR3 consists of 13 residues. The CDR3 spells CASTTTGFETQYF. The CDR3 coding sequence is TGTGCCAGCACTACAACCGGATTCGAGACCCAGTACTTC.

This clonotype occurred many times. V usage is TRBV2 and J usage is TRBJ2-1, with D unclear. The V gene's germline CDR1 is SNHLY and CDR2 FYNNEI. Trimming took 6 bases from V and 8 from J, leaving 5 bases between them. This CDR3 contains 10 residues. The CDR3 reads CASRSYEQFF. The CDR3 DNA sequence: TGTGCCAGCAGGTCCTATGAGCAGTTCTTC.

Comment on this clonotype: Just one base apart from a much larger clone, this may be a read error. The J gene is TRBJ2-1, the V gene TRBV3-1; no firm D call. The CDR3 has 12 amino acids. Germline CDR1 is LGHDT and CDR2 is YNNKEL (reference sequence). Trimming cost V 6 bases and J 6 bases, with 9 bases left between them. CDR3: CASSRASNEQFF. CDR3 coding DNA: TGTGCCAGCAGTCGCGCGTCCAATGAGCAGTTCTTC.